This T cell receptor (beta chain) was identified during a study of blood T cell repertoires in COVID-19. Overall study: Whether acute or convalescent, the COVID-19 samples came from the United States, Italy and Spain.

Adults between roughly 18 and 95 years of age took part from under 25 US areas. In assigning cohorts, the study relied on participant-reported clinical history. Authors' analysis steps: Amplification of reference gene primers provided the estimated nucleated cell counts. Produced via immunoSEQ multiplex PCR; TCRdb's table is partial and in-frame only. V, J and clone size were drawn from that table, and D and trimming were deduced from the DNA. The sample includes about 200,000 clones, roughly 85% of them seen just once. This CDR3 has 14 residues. Trimming removed 5 bases at V and 6 bases at J, with 13 bases between. Per germline, CDR1 SGHTA and CDR2 FQGTGA.

J is TRBJ2-2 and V is TRBV7-3; D unclear. The specimen was PBMCs or T cells enriched from blood (not recorded which). The source of this sequence is a man in his forties or fifties who had recovered from COVID-19. CDR3 region: CASSPTLVAGELFF. The DNA of the CDR3 is TGTGCCAGCAGCCCTACCTTAGTTGCCGGGGAGCTGTTTTTT.